These 32 T cell receptor beta chains share one sample of origin, sequenced in a study of blood T cell repertoires in COVID-19. Libraries were prepared by immunoSEQ multiplex PCR; TCRdb keeps only in-frame clonotypes and omits some of them. The sample lists around 200,000 clones, more than 75% occurring once. The specimen was peripheral blood. These receptor sequences come from a man aged 40-49 years with active or convalescent COVID-19.

This clone was detected a few times. The chain combines TRBV14 with TRBJ1-2, with TRBD1 matching 7 bases. V shed 4 bases and J 5 bases; nucleotides not matched to a gene: 13. The germline V gene encodes CDR1 SGHDN and CDR2 FVKESK. This CDR3 contains 16 residues. CDR3 in DNA: TGTGCCAGCAGCCCCCTAGGGGGCCAGGGTCTTTATGGCTACACCTTC. Amino acids: CASSPLGGQGLYGYTF.

The chain recombines TRBV19 with TRBJ2-5; 9 nucleotides align to TRBD1. The CDR3 runs 15 residues. V was pared by 7 bases and J by 6 bases, with 12 bases of the junction left unmatched. The germline V gene encodes CDR1 LNHDA and CDR2 SQIVND (reference sequence). The CDR3 DNA follows: TGTGCCAGTACCAAGACGGGACAGGGTTTACAGACCCAGTACTTC. This gives the protein CASTKTGQGLQTQYF.

The rearrangement uses TRBV27 and TRBJ2-3; a weak D match, TRBD1 (6 bases). The CDR3 is 14 residues long. V was clipped by 2 bases and J by 3 bases, with 9 bases between them. Germline CDR1 MNHEY, CDR2 SMNVEV (reference sequence). The CDR3 nucleotides are TGTGCCAGCAGTTTAGTGGGGGCAACAGATACGCAGTATTTT. This encodes CASSLVGATDTQYF.

This clone showed up just a few times. The chain's CDR3 is CASSLARTNEQFF. The CDR3 nucleotides are TGTGCCAGCAGCTTGGCTCGGACTAATGAGCAGTTCTTC. The rearrangement links TRBV5-5 to TRBJ2-1; a possible D gene is TRBD2 (5 bases). Between the trimmed V and J ends, which lost 0 bases and 7 bases, there was a span of 8 bases. From germline, CDR1 is SGHKS and CDR2 YYEKEE (reference sequence). The length of the CDR3 is 13 residues.

This CDR3 reads CATRGSPTDTQYF. The CDR3 region has the DNA TGTGCCACTCGGGGGTCCCCCACAGATACGCAGTATTTT. V and J are TRBV24-1 and TRBJ2-3; weak D call: TRBD2 (6 bases). V shed 10 bases and J shed 2 bases, with 12 bases lying between them. Germline V lookup: CDR1 KGHDR, CDR2 SFDVKD. CDR3 size: 13 residues.

CDR3 nucleotides: TGTGCCACCAGCGAGGGGACAGGCGGCAATTCACCCCTCCACTTT. It translates to CATSEGTGGNSPLHF. The J gene is TRBJ1-6, the V gene TRBV15; 8 nucleotides match TRBD1. From germline, CDR1 is LNHNV and CDR2 YYDKDF (reference sequence). V gave up 5 bases and J gave up 7 bases; unmatched junction bases: 7. This CDR3 comprises 15 residues.

J is TRBJ1-2 and V is TRBV19; D is possibly TRBD1 (5 bases). Germline assignment: CDR1 LNHDA and CDR2 SQIVND (reference sequence). Trimming took off 0 bases at V and 4 bases at J, with 12 bases between the two ends. This CDR3 has 15 residues. CDR3 sequence reads: CASSIERGRSYGYTF. Here the CDR3 DNA reads TGTGCCAGTAGTATAGAGCGGGGACGCTCCTATGGCTACACCTTC. The full variable domain, with the rest looked up from reference TRBV19 and TRBJ1-2, is DGGITQSPKYLFRKEGQNVTLSCEQNLNHDAMYWYRQDPGQGLRLIYYSQIVNDFQKGDIAEGYSVSREKKESFPLTVTSAQKNPTAFYLCASSIERGRSYGYTFGSGTRLTVV.

This chain connects TRBV7-9 to TRBJ1-2, with 10 bases aligning to TRBD1. This CDR3 is built from 15 residues. The V and J ends lost 5 bases and 2 bases, in that order; junction bases with no gene match: 5. CDR1 is SEHNR and CDR2 is FQNEAQ in the germline V gene (reference sequence). CDR3 in amino acids: CASSVRQGANYGYTF. CDR3 coding DNA: TGTGCCAGCAGCGTAAGACAGGGGGCGAACTATGGCTACACCTTC.

The chain links TRBV25-1 to TRBJ1-1; no reliable D call. Germline V lookup: CDR1 MGHDK, CDR2 SYGVNS. Trimming took 9 bases from V and 7 from J, leaving 9 bases between them. This CDR3 contains 10 residues. The DNA for the CDR3 is TGTGCCAGACCCGGGTGTGAAGCTTTCTTT. Its protein product is CARPGCEAFF.

A remark on this clone: The sample carries other DNA sequences with the same CDR3. The V call is TRBV19, the J call TRBJ1-1; D is unclear. This CDR3 spans 12 amino acids. V was trimmed by 6 bases and J by 1 base, leaving 6 bases between them. Germline V gives CDR1 LNHDA, CDR2 SQIVND (reference sequence). The DNA for the CDR3 is TGTGCCAGTAGCACGGGGAACACTGAAGCTTTCTTT. It is translated as CASSTGNTEAFF.

The rearrangement links TRBV30 to TRBJ1-4; 8 nucleotides match TRBD1. Germline CDR1 GTSNPN, CDR2 SVGIG (reference sequence). The CDR3 spans 13 residues. The ends lost 2 bases at V and 6 bases at J; junction bases unmatched: 2. The chain's CDR3 is CAWSSGQDEKLFF. The CDR3 region has the DNA TGTGCCTGGAGTTCGGGACAGGATGAAAAACTGTTTTTT.

The J gene is TRBJ1-1, the V gene TRBV6-1; no clear D gene. V was cut by 0 bases and J by 4 bases, with 3 bases left in between. This CDR3 comprises 12 residues. Germline V CDR1 and CDR2: MNHNS, SASEGT. CDR3 DNA: TGTGCCAGCAGTGAAGCTATCACTGAAGCTTTCTTT. It codes for CASSEAITEAFF.

This clone occurred a few times. The chain joins TRBV3-1 (or the pseudogene TRBV3-2) to TRBJ2-7, with 8 bases aligning to TRBD2. Looked up from germline, CDR1 is LGHDT and CDR2 is YNNKEL (reference sequence). There are 15 residues in the CDR3. The junction had 4 bases not matched to a gene; V was cut back by 0 bases and J by 3 bases. The CDR3 reads CASSQDPRGGYEQYF. Here the CDR3 DNA reads TGTGCCAGCAGCCAAGACCCCCGGGGGGGCTACGAGCAGTACTTC.

V usage is TRBV9 and J usage is TRBJ2-5; a possible D gene is TRBD2 (5 bases). The CDR3 extends over 15 amino acids. V lost 1 base and J lost 2, with 12 bases in between. Looked up from germline, CDR1 is SGDLS and CDR2 is YYNGEE. Here the CDR3 DNA reads TGTGCCAGCAGCGTATGGTGGACTTCGCAAGAGACCCAGTACTTC. It yields the protein CASSVWWTSQETQYF.

This chain links TRBV24-1 with TRBJ1-2; 8 bases fit TRBD1. The CDR3 extends over 13 amino acids. Germline lookup yields CDR1 KGHDR and CDR2 SFDVKD. Unmatched junction bases numbered 8, after V lost 9 bases and J lost 6 bases. In DNA, the CDR3 is TGTGCCACCCGAGGGGCCAGGGGGCATGGCTACACCTTC. Residues: CATRGARGHGYTF.

This clone occurred once. The rearrangement uses TRBV28 and TRBJ1-3, with D uncertain. Germline CDR1 reads MDHEN; CDR2 reads SYDVKM. Trimming stripped 8 bases from V and 2 bases from J, with 7 bases between. The CDR3 consists of 12 residues. CDR3: CASARAGNTIYF. CDR3 sequence (DNA): TGTGCCAGCGCAAGAGCTGGAAACACCATATATTTT.

The J gene is TRBJ1-2, the V gene TRBV2, with D hard to call. Germline assignment: CDR1 SNHLY and CDR2 FYNNEI. V lost 1 base and J lost 8, with 8 bases in between. This CDR3 spans 12 amino acids. In DNA form, the CDR3 reads TGTGCCAGCAGTGAAGATGGAGAGGGCTACACCTTC. Translation gives CASSEDGEGYTF.

V usage is TRBV18 and J usage is TRBJ1-6, with 8 bases identical to TRBD1. This CDR3 has 17 residues. Germline CDR1 reads KGHSH; CDR2 reads LQKENI. With V trimmed by 2 bases and J by 3 bases, 6 bases remained unmatched. DNA of the CDR3: TGTGCCAGCTCACCATCTACAGGGGGAGGCTATAATTCACCCCTCCACTTT. Protein sequence: CASSPSTGGGYNSPLHF.

This clone was counted between two and nine times. The chain carries TRBV5-1 and TRBJ1-2; 9 bases align to TRBD1. Per germline, CDR1 SGHRS and CDR2 YFSETQ. V lost 0 bases and J lost 6; bases outside the gene matches: 9. The CDR3 runs to 16 residues. The CDR3 protein is CASSLAPGQGYNGYTF. Here the CDR3 DNA reads TGCGCCAGCAGCTTGGCCCCGGGACAGGGATACAATGGCTACACCTTC.

The J gene is TRBJ1-4, the V gene TRBV4-1; 7 bases are shared with TRBD1. The CDR3 covers 16 residues. Germline CDR1 and CDR2: MGHRA and YSYEKL. Losses at the gene ends were 0 bases for V and 4 bases for J; bases not matched to a gene: 5. CDR3 in amino acids: CASSQDRGQINEKLFF. The DNA for the CDR3 is TGCGCCAGCAGCCAAGATAGGGGACAGATTAATGAAAAACTGTTTTTT.

The chain carries TRBV2 and TRBJ1-3; TRBD1 matches 7 bases. Germline-derived CDR1 and CDR2 are SNHLY and FYNNEI. The V and J ends lost 7 bases and 2 bases, in that order; junction bases with no gene match: 8. The CDR3 loop spans 15 amino acids. The CDR3: CASTRQGLPGNTIYF. CDR3 in DNA: TGTGCCAGCACCCGACAGGGACTGCCTGGAAACACCATATATTTT.

This chain connects TRBV30 to TRBJ1-1; D call uncertain. The CDR3 is 15 amino acids. The V end lost 0 bases, the J end lost 0 bases, and 11 bases lay between the germline ends. In germline, CDR1 is GTSNPN, CDR2 SVGIG (reference sequence). The DNA for the CDR3 is TGTGCCTGGAGTGTACCAGACACCTTGAACACTGAAGCTTTCTTT. It translates to CAWSVPDTLNTEAFF.

In nucleotides, the CDR3 is TGTGCCAGCAGTACCTGGACAGCCGGGGGCTACACCTTC. Translated: CASSTWTAGGYTF. The rearrangement joins TRBV12-3 or TRBV12-4 to TRBJ1-2; D is perhaps TRBD1 (6 bases). This CDR3 is 13 amino acids long. Trimming shortened V by 5 bases and J by 8 bases, and 15 bases separated the two germline ends.

The V gene is TRBV10-1, the J gene TRBJ1-1, with D maybe TRBD1 (5 bases). Germline V gives CDR1 WNHNN, CDR2 SYGVQD (reference sequence). The CDR3 consists of 15 residues. With 4 bases removed from V and 7 bases from J, the gap between germline ends came to 19 bases. The CDR3 DNA reads as TGCGCCAGCAGTGGGGGTGGGACTGCTCTTGATGAAGCTTTCTTT. Its translation: CASSGGGTALDEAFF.

The V call is TRBV10-2, the J call TRBJ2-1; 9 nucleotides line up with TRBD2. The CDR3 runs to 17 residues. V lost 0 bases and J lost 9; bases outside the gene matches: 12. Germline values: CDR1 WSHSY, CDR2 SAAADI. The CDR3 DNA is TGCGCCAGCAGTGAGTCGAAAGGTGGAGCGGGAGGAACTGAGCAGTTCTTC. Residues: CASSESKGGAGGTEQFF.

This chain uses TRBV27 with TRBJ2-3; TRBD1 agrees at 10 bases. This CDR3 spans 16 amino acids. The germline V gene encodes CDR1 MNHEY and CDR2 SMNVEV (reference sequence). The J segment lost 2 bases and the V segment lost 5 bases, leaving 7 bases of the junction unmatched. The CDR3 DNA sequence: TGTGCCAGCAGTGTTCCGGGACAGGGGTACACAGATACGCAGTATTTT. Translated: CASSVPGQGYTDTQYF.

This chain uses TRBV24-1 with TRBJ2-1; D gene unclear. V lost 9 bases to trimming and J lost 1 base, with 6 bases between them. The CDR3 consists of 12 residues. Per germline, CDR1 KGHDR and CDR2 SFDVKD. This CDR3 reads CATASSYNEQFF. CDR3 nucleotide sequence: TGTGCCACCGCCAGTTCCTACAATGAGCAGTTCTTC.

The chain is built from TRBV6-5 and TRBJ2-7; 9 bases align to TRBD2. The V segment lost 6 bases and the J segment 4 bases; nucleotides outside the gene matches: 7. The germline V gene encodes CDR1 MNHEY and CDR2 SVGAGI. The CDR3 contains 14 residues. Written as DNA, the CDR3 is TGTGCCAGCAGCCCGGGACTAGCAAGGTACGAGCAGTACTTC. It translates to CASSPGLARYEQYF.

This chain uses TRBV2 with TRBJ1-5; 7 bases align to TRBD1. V trimming: 3 bases; J trimming: 11 bases; junction bases outside the gene matches: 16. From germline, CDR1 is SNHLY and CDR2 FYNNEI. The CDR3 is 16 amino acids. The CDR3 region has the DNA TGTGCCAGCAGTGAGGGACAGACAGGGCTGGATAAGGCCCAGCATTTT. Amino acids: CASSEGQTGLDKAQHF.

The rearrangement joins TRBV4-1 to TRBJ1-2; D ambiguous. Germline CDR1 is MGHRA and CDR2 is YSYEKL. This CDR3 spans 14 amino acids. Trimming shortened V by 2 bases and J by 3 bases, and 10 bases separated the two germline ends. This CDR3 is CASSQIVPDYGYTF. The CDR3 DNA reads TGCGCCAGCAGCCAAATTGTTCCAGACTATGGCTACACCTTC.

The V call is TRBV11-2, the J call TRBJ1-3; D is uncertain. Trimming shortened V by 0 bases and J by 8 bases, and 11 bases separated the two germline ends. From germline, CDR1 is SGHAT and CDR2 FQNNGV. There are 14 residues in the CDR3. CDR3 in amino acids: CASSLDLSGHTIYF. In nucleotides, the CDR3 is TGTGCCAGCAGCTTAGATTTGAGCGGCCACACCATATATTTT. Using reference TRBV11-2 and TRBJ1-3 for the parts outside the CDR3, the full variable domain is EAGVAQSPRYKIIEKRQSVAFWCNPISGHATLYWYQQILGQGPKLLIQFQNNGVVDDSQLPKDRFSAERLKGVDSTLKIQPAKLEDSAVYLCASSLDLSGHTIYFGEGSWLTVV.

Only one count was recorded for this clone. The chain uses TRBV27 and TRBJ1-1; maybe TRBD1 (6 bases). Trimming shortened V by 3 bases and J by 1 base, and 6 bases separated the two germline ends. The CDR3 contains 13 residues. CDR1 MNHEY and CDR2 SMNVEV come from the germline V gene (reference sequence). In DNA form, the CDR3 reads TGTGCCAGCAGTTTGGGGGCGAACACTGAAGCTTTCTTT. Translation: CASSLGANTEAFF.